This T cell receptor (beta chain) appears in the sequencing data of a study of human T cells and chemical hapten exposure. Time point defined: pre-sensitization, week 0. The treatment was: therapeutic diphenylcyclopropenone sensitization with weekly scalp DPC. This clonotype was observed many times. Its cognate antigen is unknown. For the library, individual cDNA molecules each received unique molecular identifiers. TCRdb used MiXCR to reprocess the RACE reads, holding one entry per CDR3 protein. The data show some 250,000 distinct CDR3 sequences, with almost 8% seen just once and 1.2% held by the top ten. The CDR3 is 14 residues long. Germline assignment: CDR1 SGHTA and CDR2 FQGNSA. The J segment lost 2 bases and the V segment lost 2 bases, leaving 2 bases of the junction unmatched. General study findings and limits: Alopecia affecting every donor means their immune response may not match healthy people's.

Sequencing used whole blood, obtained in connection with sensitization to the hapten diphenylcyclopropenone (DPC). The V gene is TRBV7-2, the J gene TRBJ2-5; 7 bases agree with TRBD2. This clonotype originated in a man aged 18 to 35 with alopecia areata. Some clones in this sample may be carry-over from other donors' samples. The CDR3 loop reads CASSLQAGQETQYF. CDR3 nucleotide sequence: TGTGCCAGCAGCTTACAAGCGGGGCAAGAGACCCAGTACTTC.